The T cell receptor beta chain described here comes from a study of cytomegalovirus exposure and HLA in healthy donors. Note on this clone: As yet, its antigen is unknown.

Findings and limits, study-wide: Common viral pathogens seemed to be connected with several of the most significant clusters, according to a later analysis. Previously analyzed data showed that most TCR beta V segments were productive at a frequency of about 87% or about 30%. Published work reported that the classifier diagnosed cytomegalovirus status with high specificity and sensitivity.

Both 60 Vbeta primers and 13 Jbeta primers went into the PCR. Profiling relied on immunoSEQ multiplex PCR, and the TCRdb table lists in-frame clones only, not all of them. In the table there are about 120,000 clones, about four fifths of which are singletons. In nominal health when sampled, donors likely had unrecorded immune exposures nonetheless. Germline V lookup: CDR1 MGHDK, CDR2 SYGVNS. V dropped 10 bases and J dropped 11 bases, with 6 bases sitting between them. The CDR3 is made up of 8 amino acids. V gene TRBV25-1 combines with J gene TRBJ1-5; no definite D call. The sample was PBMCs. This TCR was recovered from a female donor in good health and CMV-seropositive. In DNA form, the CDR3 reads TGTGCCAACGGGACCCAGCATTTT. This gives the protein CANGTQHF.